The clone carrying this T cell receptor beta chain was recorded many times. No antigen is known for it. The sample is drawn from a study of Graves' ophthalmopathy and Graves' hyperthyroidism. The wider study: Stable hyperthyroidism meant no progression to ophthalmopathy within 18 months of follow-up. General observations from the study: For separating ophthalmopathy from stable hyperthyroidism, a 13-signature model gave over 85% sensitivity and about 80% specificity.

If patients had other autoimmune diseases, uncontrolled infections, pregnancy or lactation, they were excluded. CDR3 length: 13 amino acids. Germline V gene sequence: CDR1 SGHTS, CDR2 YDEGEE. The germline V and J ends were trimmed by 2 bases and 0 bases, with 5 bases remaining between them. Investigators amplified TCR beta CDR3 regions from RNA transcripts. HTBI primers were used in a first-round RT-PCR, which preceded a second-round multiplex PCR. Each CDR3 protein is one row after TCRdb ran MiXCR on the multiplex PCR reads. The sample consists of 500,000 to 700,000 distinct CDR3 sequences, 35% to 45% of them appearing once.

The J gene is TRBJ2-5, the V gene TRBV5-8, with D tentatively TRBD1 (5 bases). This clonotype was sampled from an adult man with Graves' hyperthyroidism. Sequencing was carried out using peripheral blood or thyroid tissue (not recorded which). This CDR3 reads CASSFRDQETQYF. CDR3 sequence (DNA): TGTGCCAGCAGCTTCAGGGACCAAGAGACCCAGTACTTC.